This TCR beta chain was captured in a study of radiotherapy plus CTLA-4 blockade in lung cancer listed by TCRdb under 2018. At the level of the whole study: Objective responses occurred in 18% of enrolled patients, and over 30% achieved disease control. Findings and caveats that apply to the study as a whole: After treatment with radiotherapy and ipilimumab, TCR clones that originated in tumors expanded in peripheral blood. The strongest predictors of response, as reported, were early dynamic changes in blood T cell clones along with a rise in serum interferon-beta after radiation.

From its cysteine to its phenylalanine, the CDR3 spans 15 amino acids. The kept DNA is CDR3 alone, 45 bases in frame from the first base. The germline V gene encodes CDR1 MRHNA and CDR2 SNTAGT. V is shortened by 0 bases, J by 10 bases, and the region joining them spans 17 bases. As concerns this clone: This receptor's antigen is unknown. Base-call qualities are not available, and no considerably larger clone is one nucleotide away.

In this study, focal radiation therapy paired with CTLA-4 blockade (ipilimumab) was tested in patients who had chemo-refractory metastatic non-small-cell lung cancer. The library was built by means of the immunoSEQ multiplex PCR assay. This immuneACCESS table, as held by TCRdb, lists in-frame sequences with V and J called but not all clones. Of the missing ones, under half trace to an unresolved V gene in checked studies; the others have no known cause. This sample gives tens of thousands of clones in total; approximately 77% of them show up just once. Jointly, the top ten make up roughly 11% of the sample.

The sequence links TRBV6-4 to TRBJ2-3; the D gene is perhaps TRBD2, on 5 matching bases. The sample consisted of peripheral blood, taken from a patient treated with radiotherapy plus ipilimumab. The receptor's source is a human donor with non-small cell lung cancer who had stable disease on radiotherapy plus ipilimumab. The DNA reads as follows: TGTGCCAGCAGTGACTCAGGTGGCCCCCGGGGAGCGCAGTATTTT. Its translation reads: CASSDSGGPRGAQYF.